The rows below give T cell receptor beta chains drawn from one sample of a study of neurological immune-mediated disorders. A single record per CDR3 protein comes from TCRdb applying MiXCR to the 5' RACE reads. The top ten hold approximately 3.1% of the sample, which has under 70,000 distinct CDR3 sequences, 3% to 4% seen once. The sample was PBMCs. These receptors were collected from a woman younger than 45 with multiple sclerosis. Each CDR3 is given without its conserved first and last residue.

len: 11
v_gene: TRBV12-3/TRBV12-4
j_gene: TRBJ1-5
CDR3aa: ASSLEDLQPQH

len: 12
v_gene: TRBV2
j_gene: TRBJ2-3
CDR3aa: ASSGFIGEDTQY

len: 12
v_gene: TRBV10-3
j_gene: TRBJ2-1
CDR3aa: AIKTGTDYNEQF

len: 13
v_gene: TRBV27
j_gene: TRBJ2-5
CDR3aa: ASSPFRTSERTQY

len: 13
v_gene: TRBV18
j_gene: TRBJ2-1
CDR3aa: ASSAGTSGGHEQF

len: 12
v_gene: TRBV29-1
j_gene: TRBJ2-7
CDR3aa: SAGTGLVPYEQY

len: 13
v_gene: TRBV20-1
j_gene: TRBJ2-2
CDR3aa: SASGLGINTGELF

len: 12
v_gene: TRBV5-1
j_gene: TRBJ2-5
CDR3aa: ASSSLEYQETQY

len: 11
v_gene: TRBV7-2
j_gene: TRBJ2-5
CDR3aa: ASSRGGLETQY

len: 11
v_gene: TRBV29-1
j_gene: TRBJ1-2
CDR3aa: SVEAGGGYGYT

len: 13
v_gene: TRBV7-2
j_gene: TRBJ1-2
CDR3aa: ASSPDRGLDYGYT

len: 10
v_gene: TRBV27
j_gene: TRBJ2-7
CDR3aa: ASIQGAHEQY

len: 13
v_gene: TRBV20-1
j_gene: TRBJ2-4
CDR3aa: SARLVGGSKNIQY

len: 13
v_gene: TRBV28
j_gene: TRBJ1-2
CDR3aa: ASSPNLQEVYGYT

len: 13
v_gene: TRBV2
j_gene: TRBJ1-5
CDR3aa: ASSDSGWGNQPQH

len: 14
v_gene: TRBV6-5
j_gene: TRBJ2-2
CDR3aa: ASSYSFSGGPGELF

len: 9
v_gene: TRBV9
j_gene: TRBJ1-2
CDR3aa: ASNSNYGYT